This TCR beta chain stems from a study of shared clonotypes between healthy human individuals. Authors' methods: Filtering of immunoSEQ junctional sequences could not match full-length read filtering. Generated by immunoSEQ multiplex PCR, the TCRdb table keeps only in-frame clones and is missing some. The V and J calls and the clone size are those of that table, but D and trimming were determined from the DNA. Among roughly 720,000 clones listed, 90% were seen once. V was trimmed by 7 bases and J by 5 bases, leaving 14 bases between them. The CDR3 is 14 residues long. Germline-derived CDR1 and CDR2 are MNHEY and SMNVEV (reference sequence).

The sequenced material came from memory CD8+ T cells from PBMCs. Specified subset: CD45RO+ cells pooled with CCR7-negative TemRA cells. J is TRBJ1-4 and V is TRBV27; maybe TRBD1 (6 bases). The receptor comes from a man between 18 and 35 years old in good health. Some clones in this sample may be carry-over from other donors' samples. The CDR3 sequence is CASTPTGGNEKLFF. DNA for the CDR3: TGTGCCAGCACCCCGACAGGTGGAAATGAAAAACTGTTTTTT.